A selection of T cell receptor beta chains follows, all from one sample in a study of human T cells and chemical hapten exposure. TCRdb passed the RACE reads through MiXCR, listing each CDR3 protein once. The profile shows some 350,000 distinct CDR3 sequences, around 7% of them singletons. Sequenced here: whole blood, sampled in connection with sensitization to the hapten diphenylcyclopropenone (DPC). The receptors were gathered from a woman aged 18 to 35 with alopecia areata. Some clones in this sample may be carry-over from other donors' samples. CDR3s include the opening cysteine and the closing phenylalanine or tryptophan. The order of the fields is V gene, CDR3 length, clone size, D gene, J gene, CDR3 DNA, CDR3 protein. A D gene is named only where the DNA matches it firmly. Part of the rows lack a size; the others show once, few, many or a class for expanded clones.

TRBV20-1,14,many,-,TRBJ1-5,TGCAGTGCTAGACGGTTGGGTGCTAATCAGCCCCAGCATTTT,CSARRLGANQPQHF
TRBV4-1,15,many,TRBD1,TRBJ1-1,TGCGCCAGCAGCCAATTGGGACAGGGGAAGGATGAAGCTTTCTTT,CASSQLGQGKDEAFF
TRBV2,14,few,-,TRBJ1-2,TGTGCCAGCAGCCCACCCAGGGCCGGCGATGGCTACACCTTC,CASSPPRAGDGYTF
TRBV7-2,15,many,TRBD2,TRBJ2-3,TGTGCCAGCAGCCTAAGACTAGCGGGGGGTAATACGCAGTATTTT,CASSLRLAGGNTQYF
TRBV28,15,-,-,TRBJ1-5,TGTGCCAGCAGTTTAGCGGAGTTTAGCAATCAGCCCCAGCATTTT,CASSLAEFSNQPQHF
TRBV29-1,13,-,-,TRBJ1-4,TGCAGCGTTGAAGAAAGGCAGAATGAAAAACTGTTTTTT,CSVEERQNEKLFF
TRBV7-2,15,many,TRBD2,TRBJ2-3,TGTGCCAGCAGCTTAATAGCGGGGGTTACAGATACGCAGTATTTT,CASSLIAGVTDTQYF
TRBV5-4,16,-,-,TRBJ2-7,TGTGCCAGCAGCTTGGGCGGAGGACCCGAACTCTACGAGCAGTACTTC,CASSLGGGPELYEQYF
TRBV6-5,14,many,-,TRBJ1-1,TGTGCCAGCAGTTTTGACGGAATGAACACTGAAGCTTTCTTT,CASSFDGMNTEAFF
TRBV12-3/TRBV12-4,14,few,-,TRBJ1-1,TGTGCCAGCACAGCCCGACAGGAATCCTCTGAAGCTTTCTTT,CASTARQESSEAFF
TRBV27,18,few,TRBD2,TRBJ2-1,TGTGCCAGCACCCAGGTAACCCACATCCTAGCGGGGCTCAATGAGCAGTTCTTC,CASTQVTHILAGLNEQFF